This T cell receptor (beta chain) was observed in a study of CD8+CD57+ T cells in acquired aplastic anemia. Study-level information: The sorted CD4+ and CD8+ cells yielded an average roughly 3 ug of DNA.

Profiling of TCR beta VDJ combinations and CDR3 sequences used genomic DNA as template. Using its own MiXCR run on the reads, TCRdb lists one record per CDR3 protein. The sample records 75,000 to 90,000 distinct CDR3 sequences, roughly half being singletons. Notes on this clonotype: Its specificity is unknown. The junction does not match germline at one end; this may be a read error.

This CDR3 has 13 amino acids. Germline CDR1 is MNHNS and CDR2 is SASEGT. Study results and caveats: Researchers report that about 29 CD8+ CDR3 sequences appeared in both patients and controls. In CD8+ cells, Simpson's diversity showed no significant difference between patients and controls.

The material sequenced was sorted CD4+, CD8+, or CD8+CD57+ T cells (not recorded which) from PBMCs. The clonotype originates from a human donor in good health, serving as a control. The chain employs TRBV6-1 and TRBJ1-1, with 9 positions matching TRBD1. The CDR3 nucleotides are TGTGCCAGCAAGTTCCGGGACAGGGACGAAGCTTCCTTT. Its translation: CASKFRDRDEASF.